The rows below give T cell receptor beta chains drawn from one sample of a study of cytomegalovirus exposure and HLA in healthy donors. Sequenced by immunoSEQ multiplex PCR; TCRdb stores in-frame clones only, minus some. The data show 150,000 to 200,000 clones, around 73% seen once. The sequencing input was PBMCs. Source of these receptors: a man aged 60 to 75 in good health and CMV-seronegative. Each CDR3 is given with its conserved first and last residue. D genes are given only for firm matches. The listing skips clone size in some rows; elsewhere it reads once, few, many or a size class.

>NA|14|TRBD2|TRBJ2-3|TRBV5-4
TGTGCCAGCAGCTTTCCGACTAGCCCAGATACGCAGTATTTT
CASSFPTSPDTQYF
>NA|14|TRBD2|TRBJ2-5|TRBV5-6
TGTGCCAGCAGCCTGGGAGGGAACCAAGAGACCCAGTACTTC
CASSLGGNQETQYF
>few|14|NA|TRBJ1-3|TRBV5-1
TGCGCCAGCAGCGTGGACAGCTCTGGAAACACCATATATTTT
CASSVDSSGNTIYF
>NA|13|NA|TRBJ1-5|TRBV2
TGTGCCAGCAACCCCTCCCCCGGTCAGCCCCAGCATTTT
CASNPSPGQPQHF
>NA|14|TRBD1|TRBJ1-4|TRBV30
TGTGCCTGTAAAACCGGGACAGAAAATGAAAAACTGTTTTTT
CACKTGTENEKLFF
>NA|14|NA|TRBJ2-1|TRBV2
TGTGCCAGCAGTGAAGGCAGTAAAAACAATGAGCAGTTCTTC
CASSEGSKNNEQFF
>NA|15|TRBD1|TRBJ2-2|TRBV14
TGTGCCAGCAGCCCCGGGACAGGTTACACCGGGGAGCTGTTTTTT
CASSPGTGYTGELFF
>NA|14|TRBD1|TRBJ2-5|TRBV15
TGTGCCACCAGCAGGGTTGGGACAGTGGAGACCCAGTACTTC
CATSRVGTVETQYF
>NA|15|NA|TRBJ1-1|TRBV14
TGTGCCAGCAGCCAACTCGGAGGCGTGCACACTGAAGCTTTCTTT
CASSQLGGVHTEAFF
>NA|13|NA|TRBJ2-7|TRBV19
TGTGCCAGTAGTCCCCGGGGGAACTACGAGCAGTACTTC
CASSPRGNYEQYF